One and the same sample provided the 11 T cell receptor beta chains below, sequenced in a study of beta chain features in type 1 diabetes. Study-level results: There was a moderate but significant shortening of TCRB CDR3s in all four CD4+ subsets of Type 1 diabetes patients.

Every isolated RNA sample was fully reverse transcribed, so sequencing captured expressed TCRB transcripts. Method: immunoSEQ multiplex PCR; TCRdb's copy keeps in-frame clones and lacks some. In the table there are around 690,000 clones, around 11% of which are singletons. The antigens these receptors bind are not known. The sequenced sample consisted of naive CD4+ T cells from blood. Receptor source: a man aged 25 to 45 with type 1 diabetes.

The CDR3 DNA follows: TGTGCCAGCAGCCGTGAGGGCTTCGGGGTTAGCTCCTACAATGAGCAGTTCTTC. This translates into CASSREGFGVSSYNEQFF. The chain combines TRBV27 with TRBJ2-1, with a possible D match to TRBD2 (5 bases). The CDR3 spans 18 residues. CDR1 is MNHEY and CDR2 is SMNVEV in the germline V gene (reference sequence). Deletions cut 6 bases from V and 0 bases from J, with 21 bases between.

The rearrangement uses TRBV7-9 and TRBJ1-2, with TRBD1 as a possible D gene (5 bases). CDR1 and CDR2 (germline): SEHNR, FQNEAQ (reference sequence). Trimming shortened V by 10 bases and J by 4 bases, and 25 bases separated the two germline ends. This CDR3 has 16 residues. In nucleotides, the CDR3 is TGTGCCACCTCGAATTCCGGGACTCAGCGGACCTATGGCTACACCTTC. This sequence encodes CATSNSGTQRTYGYTF.

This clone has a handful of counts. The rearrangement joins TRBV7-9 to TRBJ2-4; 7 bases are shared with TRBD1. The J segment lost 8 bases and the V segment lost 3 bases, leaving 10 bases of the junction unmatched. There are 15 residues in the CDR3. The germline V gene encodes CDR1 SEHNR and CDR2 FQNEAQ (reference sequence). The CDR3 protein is CASSFSGTAKDIQYF. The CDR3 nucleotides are TGTGCCAGCAGCTTCTCCGGGACAGCGAAGGACATTCAGTACTTC.

The CDR3 is CSVGKEKLFF. CDR3 sequence (DNA): TGCAGCGTTGGGAAAGAAAAACTGTTTTTT. The chain employs TRBV29-1 and TRBJ1-4; D is undetermined. The germline V gene has CDR1 SQVTM and CDR2 ANQGSEA. Deletions cut 4 bases from V and 8 bases from J, with 5 bases between. The CDR3 length is 10 residues.

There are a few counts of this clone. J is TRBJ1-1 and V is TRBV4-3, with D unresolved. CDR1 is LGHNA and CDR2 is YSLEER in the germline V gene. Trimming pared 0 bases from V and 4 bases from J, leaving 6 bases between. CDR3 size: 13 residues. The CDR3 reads CASSQDLSTEAFF. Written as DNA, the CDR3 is TGCGCCAGCAGCCAAGATTTATCCACTGAAGCTTTCTTT.

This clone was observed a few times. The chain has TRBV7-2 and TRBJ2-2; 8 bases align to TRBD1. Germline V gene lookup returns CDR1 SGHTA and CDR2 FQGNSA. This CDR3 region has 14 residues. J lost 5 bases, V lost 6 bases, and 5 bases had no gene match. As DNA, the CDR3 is TGTGCCAGCAGGGGACAGGCGGATACCGGGGAGCTGTTTTTT. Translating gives CASRGQADTGELFF.

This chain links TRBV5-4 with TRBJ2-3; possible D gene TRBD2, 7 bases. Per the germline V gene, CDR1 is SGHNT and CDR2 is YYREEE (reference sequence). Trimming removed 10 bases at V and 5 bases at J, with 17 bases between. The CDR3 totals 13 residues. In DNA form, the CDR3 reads TGTGCCTGGGGCCCGGGGGGCGTAGATACGCAGTATTTT. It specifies CAWGPGGVDTQYF.

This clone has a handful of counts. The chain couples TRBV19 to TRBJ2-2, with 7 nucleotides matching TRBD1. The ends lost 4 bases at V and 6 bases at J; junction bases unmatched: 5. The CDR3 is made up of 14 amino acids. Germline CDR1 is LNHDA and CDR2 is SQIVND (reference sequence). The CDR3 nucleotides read TGTGCCAGTAGTACGACAGGGTATGCCGGGGAGCTGTTTTTT. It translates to CASSTTGYAGELFF.

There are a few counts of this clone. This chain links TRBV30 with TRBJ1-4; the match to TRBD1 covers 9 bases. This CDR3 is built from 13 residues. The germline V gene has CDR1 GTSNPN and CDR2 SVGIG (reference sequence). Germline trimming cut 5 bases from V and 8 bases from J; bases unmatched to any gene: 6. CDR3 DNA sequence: TGTGCCTGGGCCGGGACAGGGAGGGAAAAACTGTTTTTT. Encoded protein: CAWAGTGREKLFF. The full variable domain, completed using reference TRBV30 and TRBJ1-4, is SQTIHQWPATLVQPVGSPLSLECTVEGTSNPNLYWYRQAAGRGLQLLFYSVGIGQISSEVPQNLSASRPQDRQFILSSKKLLLSDSGFYLCAWAGTGREKLFFGSGTQLSVL.

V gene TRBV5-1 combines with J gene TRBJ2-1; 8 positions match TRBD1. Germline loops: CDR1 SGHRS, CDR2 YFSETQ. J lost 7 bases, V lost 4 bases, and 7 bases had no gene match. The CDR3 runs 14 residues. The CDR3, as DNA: TGCGCCAGCAGCCAAGGACAGGGTCTTAATGAGCAGTTCTTC. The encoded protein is CASSQGQGLNEQFF.

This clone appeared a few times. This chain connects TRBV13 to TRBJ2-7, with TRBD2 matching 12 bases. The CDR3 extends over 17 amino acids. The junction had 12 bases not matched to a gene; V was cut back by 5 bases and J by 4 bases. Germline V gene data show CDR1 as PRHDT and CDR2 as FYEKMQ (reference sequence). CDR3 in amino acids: CASSPRLAGEGKYEQYF. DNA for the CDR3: TGTGCCAGCAGCCCACGACTAGCGGGGGAAGGAAAGTACGAGCAGTACTTC.